Listed below are T cell receptor beta chains from one sample, sequenced in a study of cytomegalovirus exposure and HLA in healthy donors. The assay was immunoSEQ multiplex PCR, and TCRdb's table has in-frame clones only and misses some. The repertoire consists of about 170,000 clones, with 76% occurring once and the leading ten covering less than 0.9%. The sample consisted of PBMCs. The receptors were gathered from a female donor in good health and CMV-seronegative. CDR3s include the opening cysteine and the closing phenylalanine or tryptophan. A D gene is named only where the DNA matches it firmly. Expanded clones get a size class; other rows say once, few or many, or leave the size out.

clone size,D gene,V gene,J gene,CDR3 DNA,CDR3 protein
NA,NA,TRBV11-2,TRBJ2-5,TGTGCCAGCAGCTTCGGTTATAGCGCCCCGACCCAGTACTTC,CASSFGYSAPTQYF
NA,NA,TRBV6-5,TRBJ1-6,TGTGCCAGCAGTTACGTACAGGTCCATTCACCCCTCCACTTT,CASSYVQVHSPLHF
NA,NA,TRBV5-6,TRBJ2-7,TGTGCCAGCAGCCGGCAGGGTGAGTTCTACGAGCAGTACTTC,CASSRQGEFYEQYF
NA,TRBD1,TRBV7-9,TRBJ2-2,TGTGCCAGCAGCTTACAGGGGGCCGCGGCCGGGGAGCTGTTTTTT,CASSLQGAAAGELFF
few,TRBD1,TRBV29-1,TRBJ1-1,TGCAGCGTCTCCGGGACAGGGCCCGGATACACTGAAGCTTTCTTT,CSVSGTGPGYTEAFF
NA,NA,TRBV6-5,TRBJ2-7,TGTGCCAGCAGGATAGTCCAGGGGGGCTACGAGCAGTACTTC,CASRIVQGGYEQYF
NA,NA,TRBV7-9,TRBJ1-1,TGTGCCAGCCTCCGGGACACAAATTCGAACACTGAAGCTTTCTTT,CASLRDTNSNTEAFF
NA,TRBD1,TRBV9,TRBJ2-6,TGTGCCAGCAGCGATGGACAGGCCTCTGGGGCCAACGTCCTGACTTTC,CASSDGQASGANVLTF
NA,NA,TRBV10-3,TRBJ1-3,TGTGCCATCAGTGAGCCTGGAGCCGGGACACAAGTATTTCGAAACACCATATATTTT,CAISEPGAGTQVFRNTIYF
NA,NA,TRBV4-1,TRBJ1-4,TGCGCCAGCAGCCGGGATTCCCAGGGTGGACATGAAAAACTGTTTTTT,CASSRDSQGGHEKLFF
NA,NA,TRBV6-6,TRBJ1-1,TGTGCCAGCAGTTATGGGGCCACTGAAGCTTTCTTT,CASSYGATEAFF
NA,NA,TRBV19,TRBJ1-4,TGTGCCAGTAGTACTCACGGACGCCAGTGGGGGGGTACTAATGAAAAACTGTTTTTT,CASSTHGRQWGGTNEKLFF
NA,TRBD1,TRBV28,TRBJ1-3,TGTGCCAGCAGTTTACCACAGGGGAGCTCTGGAAACACCATATATTTT,CASSLPQGSSGNTIYF
NA,NA,TRBV4-3,TRBJ2-5,TGCGCCAGCAGCCAAGGCCAGCAAGAGACCCAGTACTTC,CASSQGQQETQYF
NA,NA,TRBV27,TRBJ1-1,TGTGCCAGCAATCTAAGGGCTGGGGCGATGAACACTGAAGCTTTCTTT,CASNLRAGAMNTEAFF
NA,TRBD1,TRBV7-2,TRBJ1-2,TGTGCCAGCAGCTCCCTGACAGGGAACTATGGCTACACCTTC,CASSSLTGNYGYTF
few,NA,TRBV5-1,TRBJ1-2,TGCGCCAGCAGCTTGGAAGGGGAACGCTACACCTTC,CASSLEGERYTF
NA,NA,TRBV6-5,TRBJ2-7,TGTGCCAGCAGGCGCCCGGGTCTTAGCTCCTACGAGCAGTACTTC,CASRRPGLSSYEQYF
NA,NA,TRBV4-2,TRBJ2-3,TGTGCCAGCAGCCAAGCTGACTACACAGATACGCAGTATTTT,CASSQADYTDTQYF
NA,NA,TRBV7-8,TRBJ2-1,TGTGCCAGCAGCTTAGGACTGGGAGTCTATGCACATGAGCAGTTCTTC,CASSLGLGVYAHEQFF
NA,TRBD1,TRBV30,TRBJ1-2,TGTGCCTGGAGTGTCCCGGACAGGCCCAACTATGGCTACACCTTC,CAWSVPDRPNYGYTF
NA,NA,TRBV10-3,TRBJ1-2,TGTGCCATCAGTGAGTCGTCCAGGGCGGATGGCTACACCTTC,CAISESSRADGYTF
NA,TRBD1,TRBV5-4,TRBJ1-4,TGTGCCAGCAGCCAGACAGGGGATGAAAAACTGTTTTTT,CASSQTGDEKLFF
NA,NA,TRBV7-3,TRBJ2-6,TGTGCCAGCAGCTTAACGGGAGTAGGGATCCCACCTGGGGCCAACGTCCTGACTTTC,CASSLTGVGIPPGANVLTF
NA,TRBD2,TRBV7-8,TRBJ2-4,TGTGCCAGCAGCCGACTAGCGGGAGCAGGGACTGAAAACAGTCAGTACTTC,CASSRLAGAGTENSQYF
NA,NA,TRBV27,TRBJ2-1,TGTGCCAGCAGTGAGCGGAGCTCCTACAATGAGCAGTTCTTC,CASSERSSYNEQFF
NA,NA,TRBV7-2,TRBJ2-1,TGTGCCAGCAGCTTAGACGGTCTAGAGATCGGTGAGCAGTTCTTC,CASSLDGLEIGEQFF
NA,NA,TRBV7-6,TRBJ1-5,TGTGCCAGCAGCTTAGGTATGGGGGGACAGCCCCAGCATTTT,CASSLGMGGQPQHF
once,NA,TRBV19,TRBJ2-4,TGTGCCAGTAGTTACCGCCATTTAGACAAAAACATTCAGTACTTC,CASSYRHLDKNIQYF
NA,TRBD2,TRBV7-2,TRBJ2-7,TGTGCCAGCACACCGGGACTAGCGGGAGCCCTCTACGAGCAGTACTTC,CASTPGLAGALYEQYF
NA,NA,TRBV7-9,TRBJ2-2,TGTGCCAGCAGCTCCGCCGGCGGCACCGGGGAGCTGTTTTTT,CASSSAGGTGELFF
few,NA,TRBV4-1,TRBJ1-2,TGCGCCAGCAGCCAAGATGGAACAGGTACCTTC,CASSQDGTGTF
NA,NA,TRBV19,TRBJ1-1,TGTGCCAGCCGCCTTTCGGTGGTCACTGAAGCTTTCTTT,CASRLSVVTEAFF
NA,TRBD1,TRBV30,TRBJ2-7,TGTGCCTGGAGTCCACCCCCGGGACAGGGAGGTACCTACGAGCAGTACTTC,CAWSPPPGQGGTYEQYF
NA,NA,TRBV9,TRBJ1-2,TGTGCCAGCAGCGTAGCGGGGTCTGACTACACCTTC,CASSVAGSDYTF
NA,TRBD2,TRBV28,TRBJ2-6,TGTGCCAGCAGCCCCGGGGGGGACTCTGGGGCCAACGTCCTGACTTTC,CASSPGGDSGANVLTF
NA,NA,TRBV7-9,TRBJ2-5,TGTGCCAGCAGCTTGGGGGGTCGGCAAGAGACCCAGTACTTC,CASSLGGRQETQYF
NA,TRBD1,TRBV5-5,TRBJ2-7,TGTGCCAGCAGCATTGGTTCCGGGACAGGGTCCTACGAGCAGTACTTC,CASSIGSGTGSYEQYF
NA,NA,TRBV19,TRBJ2-6,TGTGCCAGTAGTATTGGCATTTTCTCTGGGGCCAACGTCCTGACTTTC,CASSIGIFSGANVLTF
NA,NA,TRBV7-8,TRBJ2-1,TGTGCCAGCAGCCCAAGCCTATACAATGAGCAGTTCTTC,CASSPSLYNEQFF
NA,TRBD2,TRBV5-1,TRBJ2-7,TGCGCCAGCAGCGCCCCACTAGCGGGAGGGTACGAGCAGTACTTC,CASSAPLAGGYEQYF
NA,NA,TRBV18,TRBJ2-7,TGTGCCAGCTCACCACCGGGCGGGCTGTACTCCTACGAGCAGTACTTC,CASSPPGGLYSYEQYF
NA,TRBD1,TRBV27,TRBJ2-7,TGTGCCAGCAGTTTTCTGGGACAGGGGTTCTACGAGCAGTACTTC,CASSFLGQGFYEQYF
NA,TRBD1,TRBV28,TRBJ1-4,TGTGCCAGCAGTAGAGCAGGGGGAGGAAATGAAAAACTGTTTTTT,CASSRAGGGNEKLFF
few,TRBD2,TRBV30,TRBJ2-2,TGTGCCTGGAATCAGGGAGGGACCGGGGAGCTGTTTTTT,CAWNQGGTGELFF
NA,NA,TRBV11-2,TRBJ2-7,TGTGCCAGCAGCCGACGTGGACGGGACTCCTTCTACGAGCAGTACTTC,CASSRRGRDSFYEQYF
few,NA,TRBV7-2,TRBJ1-2,TGTGCCAGCAGCCCTCAGGGTAACTATGGCTACACCTTC,CASSPQGNYGYTF
NA,NA,TRBV4-1,TRBJ1-5,TGCGCCAGCAGCCTTCCGGGGGGCGGTCAGCCCCAGCATTTT,CASSLPGGGQPQHF
NA,NA,TRBV4-1,TRBJ1-5,TGCGCCAGCAGCCAAGATACCAGGGGCCACGGGGGGGGCAATCAGCCCCAGCATTTT,CASSQDTRGHGGGNQPQHF
NA,NA,TRBV29-1,TRBJ2-5,TGCAGCGCAAGACCCGGCGGTCAAGAGACCCAGTACTTC,CSARPGGQETQYF
NA,TRBD1,TRBV6-5,TRBJ1-5,TGTGCCAGCAGTTACTCGACAGGGCGGAATCAGCTCCAGCATTTT,CASSYSTGRNQLQHF
NA,NA,TRBV7-9,TRBJ2-5,TGTGCCAGCAGCCACTACCGGACATTACAGGAGACCCAGTACTTC,CASSHYRTLQETQYF
once,NA,TRBV6-6,TRBJ2-7,TGTGCCAGCAGCCCAGTCGGAAGAGGGGAGCAGTACTTC,CASSPVGRGEQYF
NA,TRBD1,TRBV5-5,TRBJ1-1,TGTGCCAGCAGCTTAGGACAGGTTTACACTGAAGCTTTCTTT,CASSLGQVYTEAFF
NA,TRBD1,TRBV7-6,TRBJ2-1,TGTGCCAGCAGCTCAACCGGGACAGGGGTCAATGAGCAGTTCTTC,CASSSTGTGVNEQFF